The T cell receptor (beta chain) under discussion was sequenced for a study of blood T cell repertoires in COVID-19. This clone was seen once. Sequenced by immunoSEQ multiplex PCR; TCRdb stores in-frame clones only, minus some. Altogether 100,000 to 150,000 clones are present, 85% to 90% being singletons, with the ten largest covering 25% to 30%. There are 15 residues in the CDR3. Germline V gene data show CDR1 as MDHEN and CDR2 as SYDVKM. Trimming pared 4 bases from V and 0 bases from J, leaving 10 bases between. The receptor comes from a woman of 80 years or more with acute or convalescent COVID-19. This sequence joins TRBV28 and TRBJ1-3; weak D call: TRBD1 (5 bases). The sample was peripheral blood. The CDR3 spells CASSWGGVSGNTIYF. The CDR3 coding sequence is TGTGCCAGCAGTTGGGGGGGGGTCTCTGGAAACACCATATATTTT.